One TCR beta chain is described in this entry. Its antigen remains undetermined. No base-level quality is on record; no much larger clone is a single base apart. The germline V gene (reference sequence) supplies CDR1 DFQATT and CDR2 SNEGSKA. Spanning cysteine to phenylalanine, the CDR3 consists of 16 amino acids. CDR3 DNA only is kept here, 48 bases in frame from base 1. V was cut back by 4 bases and J by 0 bases, leaving a gap of 16 bases between them. This sample stems from a study of regulatory T cells in long-lasting Graves disease (dated by TCRdb to the early 2020s). With respect to the entire study: Antithyroid drugs had been taken for less than 3 months by newly diagnosed Graves' disease patients. Patients with persistent Graves' disease were compared with patients with newly diagnosed Graves' disease using TCR sequencing and RNA sequencing of peripheral blood. The study took place in China and was registered as a clinical trial. A total of roughly 35 samples underwent TCR sequencing: roughly 13 from persistent and roughly 20 from newly diagnosed Graves' disease patients. Broader findings and caveats from the paper: Compared with newly diagnosed patients, persistent Graves' disease patients had lower TCR Shannon entropy and fewer highly expanded clones, which suggests clonal expansion. More public clonotypes were shared among persistent patients (around 2,600) than among newly diagnosed patients (966). The study examined only peripheral blood because the primary lesion, thyroid tissue, could not be accessed. Sequencing and analysis were restricted to the TCR beta chain. The authors noted that the small sample size was a limitation that may lower accuracy. Preferential use of TRBV28, TRBJ1-2 and TRBJ2-5 was observed in persistent disease, whereas TRBV20-1 and TRBJ2-1 were favored in newly diagnosed disease.

In the paper's terms, the time point label means: newly diagnosed GD, antithyroid drugs for less than 3 months. RNA was extracted from PBMCs in TRIzol for both TCR sequencing and RNA sequencing. The diagnosis of Graves' disease was made according to American Thyroid Association guidelines. The patients came from an endocrinology department in Xi'an, China. From each patient, around 9.3 milliliters of peripheral blood was collected into an EDTA anticoagulant tube. PBMCs were isolated by Ficoll Paque Plus density gradient separation without further T cell sorting. RNA quality was checked with an Agilent 2100 Bioanalyzer and agarose gel, and concentration with a NanoDrop 2000. Library preparation used multiplex PCR. The instrument given in TCRdb is Illumina HiSeq 4000. CDR3 regions were amplified by Arm-PCR with iRepertoire HTBI primers to construct TCR beta libraries. Gel purification was performed on PCR products prior to sequencing. Per the original workflow: Across samples, about 64 TRBV and 15 or so TRBJ segments were identified and used for gene usage analysis of CDR3 amino acid clonotypes. COPE and FqMerger were used to merge the filtered high-quality paired reads into contigs. BLAST was used to align contigs to the IMGT TRBV, TRBD and TRBJ reference genes, and CDR3 was defined following IMGT. Clonotypes above 0.1% frequency were classified as highly expanded clones. Shannon entropy was used to measure repertoire diversity, and the Gini coefficient was used to measure V-J evenness. Clonotypes shared by more than one individual were considered public. Using fastp at Q25 and MiXCR, TCRdb reprocessed the public reads and kept productive beta chains. A single entry per CDR3 protein holds the most common genes and DNA from its merged rows. V and J calls and clone size were set by TCRdb, not the authors. Within this sample are 350,000 to 450,000 distinct CDR3 sequences, with about 15% of them counted one time only. The ten top clones hold about 7.8% of the sample.

This same sample was also taken into another study, of T cells in Graves' hyperthyroidism and ophthalmopathy. That second publication adds: Stable Graves' hyperthyroidism was defined as no progression to ophthalmopathy during 18 months of follow-up. Hyperthyroidism patients were newly diagnosed, had a disease duration of under 2 months, and were aged 18 to 65 years. The study excluded patients with uncontrolled infections, other autoimmune diseases, pregnancy or lactation. Diagnoses were based on clinical symptoms, serum thyroxine and TRAb, thyroid ultrasound and orbital computed tomography. The first round of RT-PCR for the TCR CDR3 was performed with the HTBI primer set and the Qiagen OneStep RT-PCR kit. Most expanded thyroid clonotypes (frequency above 0.001) were also detected in blood, a finding suggesting that blood repertoires may reflect thyroid immune responses. A 13 V-J signature model separated ophthalmopathy from stable hyperthyroidism, with 87.88% sensitivity and roughly 84% specificity in cross-validation and 80%/75% in testing. During validation, the model predicted progression to ophthalmopathy a median of approximately six months ahead of onset, with around 71% sensitivity and around 73% specificity. To identify distinguishing TCR V-J signatures, a discovery cohort of around 100 patients was used, comprising 43 with Graves' ophthalmopathy and around 60 with stable Graves' hyperthyroidism. Prospective prediction of ophthalmopathy was tested in an independent validation cohort of 18 hyperthyroidism patients and 17 patients who later progressed to ophthalmopathy. The 75 to 100 discovery patients were randomly divided into training and test sets at a 7:3 ratio. In addition, the study compared T-cell repertoires in thyroid tissue and in blood from over 5 Graves' hyperthyroidism patients. After blood sampling, hyperthyroidism patients were treated with methimazole at a starting dose of 30 mg daily, and ophthalmopathy patients were treated with high-dose intravenous methylprednisolone. The libraries were constructed in a second round of multiplex PCR and then size-selected and purified. The libraries were sequenced on an Illumina HiSeq2000 using paired-end 100 bp reads. Raw data were processed with SOAPnuke, discarding reads with adapters, uncalled bases, mean Phred below 15, or no exact constant-primer or identifier match. High-quality paired reads were merged with COPE v1.2.5, and unique nucleotide sequences were defined as clonotypes. Clonotypes were aligned to IMGT TRBV, TRBD and TRBJ reference segments using MiTCR v1.1. The analysis included only V-J combinations with a frequency above 0.0001, which together covered around 99% of the repertoires. A TCS score was defined as the ratio of F50 (clonal expansion) to E x V (chaos), with BLOSUM62-based TCRdist applied between CDR3 peptides within each V-J. Welch's t-statistics and random forest reduced around 510 V-J features to roughly 13, which were used in a naive Bayes classifier (R e1071). No statistical method was used to set the sample size in advance, and investigators knew the group allocation. The paper reports TCR Vbeta CDR3 sequencing of 140 or so peripheral blood samples: approximately 41 ophthalmopathy, under 85 hyperthyroidism and approximately 17 progressor patients.

The chain links TRBV20-1 with TRBJ2-1; a tentative D match to TRBD1 spans 6 bases. The sample consisted of peripheral blood mononuclear cells (PBMCs), taken at new diagnosis, from a patient treated with antithyroid drugs. This sequence originates from a woman in her thirties or forties with Graves disease. Donor details come from another sample of the same person, matched by shared clones. In nucleotides, the sequence is TGCAGTGCTATCACCAGGGGACCCCACTCCTACAATGAGCAGTTCTTC. This gives the protein CSAITRGPHSYNEQFF.